This T cell receptor (beta chain) comes out of a study of post-analysis software for immune sequencing data. Study-level information: Included among the disease courses, which were recorded for the cohort, were relapsing-remitting, secondary progressive and progressive-relapsing multiple sclerosis. Study-wide findings and caveats: Controls showed significantly higher normalized Chao1 diversity than did multiple sclerosis patients. When the samples were clustered directly with F measure, those that had been prepared in the same batch showed strong co-clustering.

TCR beta cDNA libraries had unique molecular identifiers. The source material, 1 to 10 million T cells, gave rise to 400,000 to 550,000 cDNA molecules. TCRdb passed the PCR reads through MiXCR, listing each CDR3 protein once. Of hundreds of thousands of distinct CDR3 sequences detected, 39% appear once; the ten largest clones hold roughly 8.2%. Comments on this clonotype: Its antigen is currently unknown.

This clonotype was sampled from a girl aged 2 to 9 with multiple sclerosis. The specimen was blood.

The CDR3 DNA reads as TGTGCCAGCACTTCAGGGCGCGGCCTCTCCTACGAGCAGTACTTC. Translation: CASTSGRGLSYEQYF. V usage is TRBV27 and J usage is TRBJ2-7, with a weak D call TRBD1 (5 bases). The CDR3 has 15 residues. Germline CDR1 and CDR2: MNHEY and SMNVEV (reference sequence). Trimming stripped 7 bases from V and 0 bases from J, with 16 bases between.